This T cell receptor (beta chain) emerged from a study of Ad26.COV2.S vaccination and SARS-CoV-2 variants. Study-wide findings and caveats: Ad26.COV2.S recipients had broader spike-specific TCRs (P = 0.0014). Overall T cell responses may have been underestimated by the analyses of TCR breadth and depth.

The CDR3 length is 17 residues. Germline V lookup: CDR1 SGHVS, CDR2 FQNEAQ. Trimming cost V 6 bases and J 4 bases; bases outside gene matches: 13. The table came from immunoSEQ multiplex PCR; TCRdb's copy has only in-frame clones and leaves some out. The repertoire includes around 350,000 clones, about 91% of them detected once, and about 3.9% sits in the top ten. Remarks on this clone: As yet, its antigen is unknown.

The material was peripheral blood, obtained after recovery from COVID-19. The source of this sequence is a human donor who had recovered from COVID-19. This chain connects TRBV7-8 to TRBJ1-4; TRBD1 matches at 8 bases. The chain's CDR3 is CASSFPRGQAHNEKLFF. CDR3 nucleotides: TGTGCCAGCAGTTTCCCCAGGGGGCAGGCCCATAATGAAAAACTGTTTTTT.